These T cell receptor beta chains were read from a single sample in a study of blood T cell repertoires in COVID-19. The table came from immunoSEQ multiplex PCR; TCRdb's copy has only in-frame clones and leaves some out. The table includes 250,000 to 300,000 clones, 80% to 90% detected once. The specimen sequenced was peripheral blood. All receptors derive from an elderly man with acute or convalescent COVID-19. Each CDR3 is given with its conserved first and last residue. The order of the fields is clone size, CDR3 length, V gene, D gene, J gene, CDR3 DNA, CDR3 protein. A D gene is named only where the DNA matches it firmly. Size is omitted from some rows. Given values are once, few, many or a class for expanded clones.

clone_size: NA
cdr3_length: 12
v_call: TRBV12-3/TRBV12-4
d_call: NA
j_call: TRBJ1-5
cdr3_nt: TGTGCCAGCAGTTTTTTAGATCAGCCCCAGCATTTT
cdr3_aa: CASSFLDQPQHF

clone_size: NA
cdr3_length: 15
v_call: TRBV11-2
d_call: TRBD2
j_call: TRBJ2-3
cdr3_nt: TGTGCCAGCAGCGTACTGACTAGCGGCACAGATACGCAGTATTTT
cdr3_aa: CASSVLTSGTDTQYF

clone_size: NA
cdr3_length: 17
v_call: TRBV15
d_call: TRBD1
j_call: TRBJ1-5
cdr3_nt: TGTGCCACCAGCCCCCACCTCCCGGGACAGGGGTATCAGCCCCAGCATTTT
cdr3_aa: CATSPHLPGQGYQPQHF

clone_size: NA
cdr3_length: 15
v_call: TRBV2
d_call: NA
j_call: TRBJ2-3
cdr3_nt: TGTGCCAGCAGTGTACGGACTTATGGTTCAGATACGCAGTATTTT
cdr3_aa: CASSVRTYGSDTQYF

clone_size: NA
cdr3_length: 16
v_call: TRBV3-1/TRBV3-2
d_call: NA
j_call: TRBJ2-6
cdr3_nt: TGTGCCAGCAGCCACCGAACAGGGAGTGGGGCCAACGTCCTGACTTTC
cdr3_aa: CASSHRTGSGANVLTF

clone_size: NA
cdr3_length: 15
v_call: TRBV3-1/TRBV3-2
d_call: TRBD1
j_call: TRBJ1-6
cdr3_nt: TGTGCCAGCAGCCCGACAGGGGCGCGTGATTCACCCCTCCACTTT
cdr3_aa: CASSPTGARDSPLHF

clone_size: once
cdr3_length: 17
v_call: TRBV7-9
d_call: TRBD2
j_call: TRBJ2-5
cdr3_nt: TGTGCCAGCAGCTTACTGACTAGCGTGCCCATCAGGGAGACCCAGTACTTC
cdr3_aa: CASSLLTSVPIRETQYF

clone_size: NA
cdr3_length: 15
v_call: TRBV18
d_call: NA
j_call: TRBJ2-1
cdr3_nt: TGTGCCAGCTCACAAGGGGGGGTGACCTACAATGAGCAGTTCTTC
cdr3_aa: CASSQGGVTYNEQFF

clone_size: NA
cdr3_length: 16
v_call: TRBV3-1/TRBV3-2
d_call: NA
j_call: TRBJ1-2
cdr3_nt: TGTGCCAGCAGCCAAGAAGTTAGGGGGGGCAACTATGGCTACACCTTC
cdr3_aa: CASSQEVRGGNYGYTF

clone_size: NA
cdr3_length: 16
v_call: TRBV6-5
d_call: TRBD2
j_call: TRBJ2-2
cdr3_nt: TGTGCCAGCAGTTACGACGGGAATCTAGCGGGCGGGGAGCTGTTTTTT
cdr3_aa: CASSYDGNLAGGELFF

clone_size: NA
cdr3_length: 15
v_call: TRBV28
d_call: NA
j_call: TRBJ2-5
cdr3_nt: TGTGCCAGCAGTTTACCTGCCTGGACTACAAAGTCCCAGTACTTC
cdr3_aa: CASSLPAWTTKSQYF

clone_size: NA
cdr3_length: 13
v_call: TRBV5-1
d_call: NA
j_call: TRBJ1-4
cdr3_nt: TGCGCCAGCAGCCCTACGGGGAACGAAAAACTGTTTTTT
cdr3_aa: CASSPTGNEKLFF

clone_size: NA
cdr3_length: 14
v_call: TRBV6-1
d_call: TRBD1
j_call: TRBJ1-2
cdr3_nt: TGTGCCAGCAGTGAAGCGACAGGGGACTATGGCTACACCTTC
cdr3_aa: CASSEATGDYGYTF

clone_size: NA
cdr3_length: 14
v_call: TRBV19
d_call: NA
j_call: TRBJ2-3
cdr3_nt: TGTGCCAGTAGTATAGGACAGGTCACAGGTACGCAGTATTTT
cdr3_aa: CASSIGQVTGTQYF

clone_size: NA
cdr3_length: 18
v_call: TRBV27
d_call: NA
j_call: TRBJ2-3
cdr3_nt: TGTGCCAGCAGCCCATCTTGGACTACCGCGCGACCCACAGATACGCAGTATTTT
cdr3_aa: CASSPSWTTARPTDTQYF

clone_size: NA
cdr3_length: 16
v_call: TRBV18
d_call: TRBD1
j_call: TRBJ2-1
cdr3_nt: TGTGCCAGCTCGCGTACAGGGGGCTACTCCTACAATGAGCAGTTCTTC
cdr3_aa: CASSRTGGYSYNEQFF

clone_size: NA
cdr3_length: 16
v_call: TRBV9
d_call: NA
j_call: TRBJ2-1
cdr3_nt: TGTGCCAGCAGCGTAATTGGGAGGCGTGATTACAATGAGCAGTTCTTC
cdr3_aa: CASSVIGRRDYNEQFF

clone_size: few
cdr3_length: 15
v_call: TRBV28
d_call: TRBD1
j_call: TRBJ1-1
cdr3_nt: TGTGCCAGCAGTTTAAGTCGCCAGGGGGCCACTGAAGCTTTCTTT
cdr3_aa: CASSLSRQGATEAFF

clone_size: NA
cdr3_length: 15
v_call: TRBV19
d_call: TRBD2
j_call: TRBJ2-1
cdr3_nt: TGTGCCAGTAGTCCATTAGCGGGAGGGAGCAATGAGCAGTTCTTC
cdr3_aa: CASSPLAGGSNEQFF

clone_size: NA
cdr3_length: 16
v_call: TRBV7-2
d_call: TRBD1
j_call: TRBJ2-5
cdr3_nt: TGTGCCAGCAGCAGTAACCGCGTGACAGGGGGAGAGACCCAGTACTTC
cdr3_aa: CASSSNRVTGGETQYF

clone_size: NA
cdr3_length: 14
v_call: TRBV2
d_call: NA
j_call: TRBJ2-5
cdr3_nt: TGTGCCAGCAGTGCCGGGACACATCAAGAGACCCAGTACTTC
cdr3_aa: CASSAGTHQETQYF

clone_size: few
cdr3_length: 14
v_call: TRBV27
d_call: NA
j_call: TRBJ1-6
cdr3_nt: TGTGCCAGCAGTTTTGGGGCCGATGTCTCACCCCTCCACTTT
cdr3_aa: CASSFGADVSPLHF

clone_size: NA
cdr3_length: 14
v_call: TRBV3-1/TRBV3-2
d_call: NA
j_call: TRBJ1-1
cdr3_nt: TGTGCCAGCAGCCAAGATGGCAGGGTCACTGAAGCTTTCTTT
cdr3_aa: CASSQDGRVTEAFF

clone_size: NA
cdr3_length: 14
v_call: TRBV7-9
d_call: NA
j_call: TRBJ2-7
cdr3_nt: TGTGCCAGCAGCCGGGACATTAGCTCCTACGAGCAGTACTTC
cdr3_aa: CASSRDISSYEQYF

clone_size: NA
cdr3_length: 12
v_call: TRBV5-1
d_call: NA
j_call: TRBJ1-1
cdr3_nt: TGCGCCAGCAGCAGCAGGGGTACTGAAGCTTTCTTT
cdr3_aa: CASSSRGTEAFF

clone_size: NA
cdr3_length: 15
v_call: TRBV10-3
d_call: TRBD1
j_call: TRBJ2-2
cdr3_nt: TGTGCCATCAGGTTGGACAGGGGTGGCACCGGGGAGCTGTTTTTT
cdr3_aa: CAIRLDRGGTGELFF

clone_size: NA
cdr3_length: 14
v_call: TRBV5-1
d_call: TRBD1
j_call: TRBJ2-2
cdr3_nt: TGCGCCAGCAGCATCGACAGGGTCACCGGGGAGCTGTTTTTT
cdr3_aa: CASSIDRVTGELFF

clone_size: NA
cdr3_length: 16
v_call: TRBV18
d_call: TRBD1
j_call: TRBJ2-1
cdr3_nt: TGTGCCAGCTCACCACCTGGGACAGGTGGCTACAATGAGCAGTTCTTC
cdr3_aa: CASSPPGTGGYNEQFF

clone_size: NA
cdr3_length: 15
v_call: TRBV4-2
d_call: TRBD1
j_call: TRBJ2-7
cdr3_nt: TGTGCCAGCAGCACACCGGGACAGGGCTCCTACGAGCAGTACTTC
cdr3_aa: CASSTPGQGSYEQYF

clone_size: NA
cdr3_length: 16
v_call: TRBV28
d_call: NA
j_call: TRBJ2-5
cdr3_nt: TGTGCCAGCGGAATTAAGGGTTGGGGGCCTCGAGAGACCCAGTACTTC
cdr3_aa: CASGIKGWGPRETQYF

clone_size: few
cdr3_length: 13
v_call: TRBV6-5
d_call: TRBD2
j_call: TRBJ2-7
cdr3_nt: TGTGCCAGCATCGGCGGGAGTTTGTACGAGCAGTACTTC
cdr3_aa: CASIGGSLYEQYF

clone_size: NA
cdr3_length: 14
v_call: TRBV6-6
d_call: NA
j_call: TRBJ2-5
cdr3_nt: TGTGCCAGCAGTCTACGGGAGTACCAAGAGACCCAGTACTTC
cdr3_aa: CASSLREYQETQYF

clone_size: NA
cdr3_length: 14
v_call: TRBV20-1
d_call: TRBD1
j_call: TRBJ1-2
cdr3_nt: TGCAGTGCTAGTATGGACAGGGGTAACTATGGCTACACCTTC
cdr3_aa: CSASMDRGNYGYTF